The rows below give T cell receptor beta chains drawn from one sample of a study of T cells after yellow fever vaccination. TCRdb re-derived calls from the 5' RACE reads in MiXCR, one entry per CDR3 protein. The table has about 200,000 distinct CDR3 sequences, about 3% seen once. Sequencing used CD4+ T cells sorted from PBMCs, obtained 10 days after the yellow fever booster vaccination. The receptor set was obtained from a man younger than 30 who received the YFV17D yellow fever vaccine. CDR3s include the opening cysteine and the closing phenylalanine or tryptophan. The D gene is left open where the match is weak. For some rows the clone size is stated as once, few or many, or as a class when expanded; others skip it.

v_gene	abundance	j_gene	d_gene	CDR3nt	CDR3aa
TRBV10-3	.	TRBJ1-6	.	TGTGCCATCAGTGGCCGGGACAACAGCAGGACTCATAATTCACCCCTCCACTTT	CAISGRDNSRTHNSPLHF
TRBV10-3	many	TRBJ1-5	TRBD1	TGTGCCATCAGTGGCTCCTCGACAGGGGGATCGGGCAATCAGCCCCAGCATTTT	CAISGSSTGGSGNQPQHF
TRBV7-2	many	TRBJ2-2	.	TGTGCCAGCAGCTTTGTGCGGAACGGGGAGCTGTTTTTT	CASSFVRNGELFF
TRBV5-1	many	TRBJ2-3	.	TGCGCCAGCAGCTTGGGAGGGACGACTAGCACAGATACGCAGTATTTT	CASSLGGTTSTDTQYF
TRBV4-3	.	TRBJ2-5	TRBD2	TGCGCCAGCAGCGGAAGGGGCCTAGCGGGGGGCGAGACCCAGTACTTC	CASSGRGLAGGETQYF
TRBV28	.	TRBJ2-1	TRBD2	TGTGCCAGCAGTTTACCCCCGGGGGCGGGGGGGCCGGATGAGCAGTTCTTC	CASSLPPGAGGPDEQFF
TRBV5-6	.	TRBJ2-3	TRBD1	TGTGCCAGCAGCCTTATTTCCGGGACAGCCCTCGCAGATACGCAGTATTTT	CASSLISGTALADTQYF
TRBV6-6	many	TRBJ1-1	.	TGTGCCAGCACAGAGGGGCGGGAGAGCACTGAAGCTTTCTTT	CASTEGRESTEAFF
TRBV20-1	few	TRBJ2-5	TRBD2	TGCAGTGCTGCAAATAGCGGGGGGCAAGAGACCCAGTACTTC	CSAANSGGQETQYF
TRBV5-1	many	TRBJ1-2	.	TGCGCCAGCAGCCCCCCAGGCAACTATGGCTACACCTTC	CASSPPGNYGYTF
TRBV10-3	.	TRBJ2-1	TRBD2	TGTGCCATCAGTGAAGACGCGGGGGGCCGGTACAATGAGCAGTTCTTC	CAISEDAGGRYNEQFF
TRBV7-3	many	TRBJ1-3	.	TGTGCCAGCGGACGGAGCTCTGGAAACACCATATATTTT	CASGRSSGNTIYF
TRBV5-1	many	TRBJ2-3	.	TGCGCCAGCAGAAGCAGCACAGATACGCAGTATTTT	CASRSSTDTQYF
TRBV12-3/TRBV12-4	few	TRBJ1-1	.	TGTGCCAGCAGGCAAATAGAGAACACTGAAGCTTTCTTT	CASRQIENTEAFF
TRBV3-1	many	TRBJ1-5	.	TGTGCCAGCAGCCAACAGGGTGATCAGCCCCAGCATTTT	CASSQQGDQPQHF
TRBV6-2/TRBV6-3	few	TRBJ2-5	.	TGTGCCAGCAGTTACTCGGACAACCAAGAGACCCAGTACTTC	CASSYSDNQETQYF
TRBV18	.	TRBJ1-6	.	TGTGCCAGCTCCCCTACAGAGCTGAGTTCACCCCTCCACTTT	CASSPTELSSPLHF
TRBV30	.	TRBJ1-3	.	TGTGCCTGGAGAGTAAAGACCGGGAGCTCTGGAAACACCATATATTTT	CAWRVKTGSSGNTIYF